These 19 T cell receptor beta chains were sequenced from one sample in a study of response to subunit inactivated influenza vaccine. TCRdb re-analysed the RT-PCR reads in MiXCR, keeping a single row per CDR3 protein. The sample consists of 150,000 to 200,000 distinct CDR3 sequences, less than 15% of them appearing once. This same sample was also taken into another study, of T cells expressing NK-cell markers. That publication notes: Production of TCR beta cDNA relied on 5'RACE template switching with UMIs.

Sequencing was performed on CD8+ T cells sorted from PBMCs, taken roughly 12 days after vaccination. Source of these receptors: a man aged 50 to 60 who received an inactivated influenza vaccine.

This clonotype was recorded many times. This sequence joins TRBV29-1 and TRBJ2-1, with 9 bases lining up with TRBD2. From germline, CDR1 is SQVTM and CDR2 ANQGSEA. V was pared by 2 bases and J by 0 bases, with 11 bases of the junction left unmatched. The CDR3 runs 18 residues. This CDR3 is CSVEKAGGLESSYNEQFF. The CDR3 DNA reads TGCAGCGTTGAAAAAGCGGGAGGATTGGAGAGCTCCTACAATGAGCAGTTCTTC.

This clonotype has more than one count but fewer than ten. CDR3 coding DNA: TGTGCCAGCAGGGCCGTTCAACCGGAGGCCCCCTACAATGAGCAGTTCTTC. Its protein is CASRAVQPEAPYNEQFF. The chain uses TRBV12-3 or TRBV12-4 and TRBJ2-1, with a tentative D call TRBD2 (5 bases). The V end lost 6 bases, the J end lost 2 bases, and 20 bases lay between the germline ends. The CDR3 has 17 residues.

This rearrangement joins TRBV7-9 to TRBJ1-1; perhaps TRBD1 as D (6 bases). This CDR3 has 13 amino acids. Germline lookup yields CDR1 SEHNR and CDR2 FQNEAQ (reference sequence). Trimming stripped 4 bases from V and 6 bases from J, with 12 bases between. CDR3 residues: CASSYRVYPEAFF. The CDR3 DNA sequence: TGTGCCAGCAGCTACAGGGTATACCCTGAAGCTTTCTTT.

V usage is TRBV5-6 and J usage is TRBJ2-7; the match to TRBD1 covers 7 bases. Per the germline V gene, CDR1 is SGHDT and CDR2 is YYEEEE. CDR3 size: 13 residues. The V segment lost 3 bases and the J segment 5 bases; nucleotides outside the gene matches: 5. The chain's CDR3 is CASSSDRENEQYF. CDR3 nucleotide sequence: TGTGCCAGCAGCTCAGACAGGGAAAACGAGCAGTACTTC.

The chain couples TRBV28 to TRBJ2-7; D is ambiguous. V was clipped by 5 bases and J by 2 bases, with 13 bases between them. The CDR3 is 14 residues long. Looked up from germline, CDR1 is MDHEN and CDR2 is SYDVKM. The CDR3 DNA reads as TGTGCCAGCAGTCCGACTGAGGTCCCCTACGAGCAGTACTTC. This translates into CASSPTEVPYEQYF.

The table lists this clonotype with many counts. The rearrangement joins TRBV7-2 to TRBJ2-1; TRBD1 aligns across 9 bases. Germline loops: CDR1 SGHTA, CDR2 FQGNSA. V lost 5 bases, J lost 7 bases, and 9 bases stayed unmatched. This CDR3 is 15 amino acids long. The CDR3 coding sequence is TGTGCCAGCAGCCCTGGGACAGGGTATAGGAATGAGCAGTTCTTC. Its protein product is CASSPGTGYRNEQFF.

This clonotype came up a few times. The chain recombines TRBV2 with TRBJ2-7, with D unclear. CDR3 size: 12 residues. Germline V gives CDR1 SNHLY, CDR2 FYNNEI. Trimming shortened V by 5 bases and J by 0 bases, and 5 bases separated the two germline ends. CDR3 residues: CASSKGSYEQYF. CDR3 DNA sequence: TGTGCCAGCAGTAAGGGCTCCTACGAGCAGTACTTC.

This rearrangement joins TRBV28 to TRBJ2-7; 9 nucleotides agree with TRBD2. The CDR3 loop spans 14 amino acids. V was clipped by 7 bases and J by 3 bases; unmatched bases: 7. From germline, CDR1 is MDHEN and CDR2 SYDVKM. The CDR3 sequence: CASKTSGTFYEQYF. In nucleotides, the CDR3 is TGTGCCAGCAAGACTAGCGGAACCTTCTACGAGCAGTACTTC.

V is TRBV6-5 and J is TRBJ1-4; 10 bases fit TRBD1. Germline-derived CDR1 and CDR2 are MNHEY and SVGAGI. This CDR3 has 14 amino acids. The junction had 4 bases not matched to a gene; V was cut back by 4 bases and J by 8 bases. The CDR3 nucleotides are TGTGCCAGCAGTTTTGGGACAGGGGACGAAAAACTGTTTTTT. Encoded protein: CASSFGTGDEKLFF.

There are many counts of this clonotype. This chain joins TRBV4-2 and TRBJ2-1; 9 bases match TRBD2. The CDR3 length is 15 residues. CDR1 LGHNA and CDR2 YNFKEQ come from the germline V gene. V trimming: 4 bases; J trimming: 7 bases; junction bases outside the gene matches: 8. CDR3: CASSPIAGGLNEQFF. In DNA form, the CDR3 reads TGTGCCAGCAGCCCCATCGCGGGGGGGCTGAATGAGCAGTTCTTC.

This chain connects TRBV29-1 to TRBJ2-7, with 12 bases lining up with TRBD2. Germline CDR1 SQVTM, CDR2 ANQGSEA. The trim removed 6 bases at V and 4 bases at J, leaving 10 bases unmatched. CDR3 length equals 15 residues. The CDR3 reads CSVETGTSGLYEQYF. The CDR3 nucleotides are TGCAGCGTCGAAACGGGGACTAGCGGGCTTTACGAGCAGTACTTC.

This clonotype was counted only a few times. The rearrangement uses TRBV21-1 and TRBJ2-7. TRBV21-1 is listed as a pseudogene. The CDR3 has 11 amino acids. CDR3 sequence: CASSPCYEQYF. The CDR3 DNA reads TGTGCCAGCAGCCCTTGTTACGAGCAGTACTTC.

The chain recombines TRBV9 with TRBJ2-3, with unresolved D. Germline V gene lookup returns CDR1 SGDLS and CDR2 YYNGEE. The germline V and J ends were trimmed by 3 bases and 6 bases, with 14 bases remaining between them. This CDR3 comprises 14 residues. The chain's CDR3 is CASSAPKLEDTQYF. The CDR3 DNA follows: TGTGCCAGCAGCGCCCCAAAGCTTGAGGATACGCAGTATTTT.

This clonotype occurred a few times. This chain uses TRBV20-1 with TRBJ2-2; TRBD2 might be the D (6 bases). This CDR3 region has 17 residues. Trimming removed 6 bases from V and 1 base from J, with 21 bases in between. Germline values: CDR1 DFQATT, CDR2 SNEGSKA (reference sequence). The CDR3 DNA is TGCAGTGCCTTCCCCCTACCGGGACTTATGAACACCGGGGAGCTGTTTTTT. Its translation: CSAFPLPGLMNTGELFF.

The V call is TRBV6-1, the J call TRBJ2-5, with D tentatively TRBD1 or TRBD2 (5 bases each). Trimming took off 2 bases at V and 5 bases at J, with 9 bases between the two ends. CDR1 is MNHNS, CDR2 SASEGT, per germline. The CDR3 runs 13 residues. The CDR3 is CASSEWGSETQYF. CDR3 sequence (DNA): TGTGCCAGCAGTGAATGGGGGAGCGAGACCCAGTACTTC.

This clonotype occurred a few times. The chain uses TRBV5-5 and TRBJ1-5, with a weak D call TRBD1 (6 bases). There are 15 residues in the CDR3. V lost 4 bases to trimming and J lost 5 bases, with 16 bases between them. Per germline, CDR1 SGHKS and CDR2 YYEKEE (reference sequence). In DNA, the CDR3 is TGTGCCAGCAGCCCGGGGACAATAGGAGATCAGCCCCAGCATTTT. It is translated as CASSPGTIGDQPQHF.

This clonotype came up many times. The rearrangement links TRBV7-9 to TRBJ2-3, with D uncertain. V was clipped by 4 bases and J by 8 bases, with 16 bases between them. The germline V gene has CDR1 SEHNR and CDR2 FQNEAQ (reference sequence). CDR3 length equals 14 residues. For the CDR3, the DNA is TGTGCCAGCAGCTCAGTAATTCTCGAGCTTACGCAGTATTTT. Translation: CASSSVILELTQYF.

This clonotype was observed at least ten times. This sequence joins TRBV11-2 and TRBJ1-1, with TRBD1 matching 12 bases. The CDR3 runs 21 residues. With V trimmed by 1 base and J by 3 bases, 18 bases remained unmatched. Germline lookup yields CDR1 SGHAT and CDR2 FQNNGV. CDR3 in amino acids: CASSLGTGTGGADRSDTEAFF. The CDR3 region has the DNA TGTGCCAGCAGCTTAGGCACCGGGACAGGGGGCGCCGATCGGTCCGACACTGAAGCTTTCTTT.

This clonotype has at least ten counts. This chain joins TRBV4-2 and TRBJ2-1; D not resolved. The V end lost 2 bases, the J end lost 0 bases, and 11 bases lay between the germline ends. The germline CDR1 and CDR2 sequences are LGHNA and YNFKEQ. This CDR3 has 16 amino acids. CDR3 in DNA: TGTGCCAGCAGCCAAAGTCTCCTGAGCTCCTACAATGAGCAGTTCTTC. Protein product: CASSQSLLSSYNEQFF.